This TCR beta chain appears in the sequencing data of a study of OX40 agonist ivuxolimab in advanced cancers. For the study at large: Patients took ivuxolimab, an agonistic anti-OX40 (CD134) antibody. Patients were dosed intravenously with ivuxolimab at 0.01 to 10 mg/kg every 2 weeks.

Profiled with immunoSEQ multiplex PCR; TCRdb holds only in-frame clones, not every one. The sample contains about 71,000 clones, roughly 86% of which appear only once. Germline V lookup: CDR1 SGHRS, CDR2 YFSETQ. J gave up 2 bases and V 0 bases, and 6 bases lay outside the gene matches. The CDR3 is 16 amino acids. Points on this clone: The antigen remains unidentified. This sample also contains other DNA sequences that code for the same CDR3.

Sampled blood was obtained at baseline, cycle 4 day 1, and cycle 7 day 1. Study-wide results and caveats: CD4+ T cells averaged fewer expanded clones than CD8+ T cells.

The source of this sequence is an adult with an advanced solid tumor such as melanoma, head and neck, liver or kidney cancer. The chain employs TRBV5-1 and TRBJ2-3; TRBD2 agrees at 7 bases. The sequencing used CD4+ or CD8+ T cells sorted from blood, collected in a trial of the OX40 agonist ivuxolimab. The CDR3, as DNA: TGCGCCAGCAGCTTGGGGGGAGCGGGATACACAGATACGCAGTATTTT. Its protein is CASSLGGAGYTDTQYF.